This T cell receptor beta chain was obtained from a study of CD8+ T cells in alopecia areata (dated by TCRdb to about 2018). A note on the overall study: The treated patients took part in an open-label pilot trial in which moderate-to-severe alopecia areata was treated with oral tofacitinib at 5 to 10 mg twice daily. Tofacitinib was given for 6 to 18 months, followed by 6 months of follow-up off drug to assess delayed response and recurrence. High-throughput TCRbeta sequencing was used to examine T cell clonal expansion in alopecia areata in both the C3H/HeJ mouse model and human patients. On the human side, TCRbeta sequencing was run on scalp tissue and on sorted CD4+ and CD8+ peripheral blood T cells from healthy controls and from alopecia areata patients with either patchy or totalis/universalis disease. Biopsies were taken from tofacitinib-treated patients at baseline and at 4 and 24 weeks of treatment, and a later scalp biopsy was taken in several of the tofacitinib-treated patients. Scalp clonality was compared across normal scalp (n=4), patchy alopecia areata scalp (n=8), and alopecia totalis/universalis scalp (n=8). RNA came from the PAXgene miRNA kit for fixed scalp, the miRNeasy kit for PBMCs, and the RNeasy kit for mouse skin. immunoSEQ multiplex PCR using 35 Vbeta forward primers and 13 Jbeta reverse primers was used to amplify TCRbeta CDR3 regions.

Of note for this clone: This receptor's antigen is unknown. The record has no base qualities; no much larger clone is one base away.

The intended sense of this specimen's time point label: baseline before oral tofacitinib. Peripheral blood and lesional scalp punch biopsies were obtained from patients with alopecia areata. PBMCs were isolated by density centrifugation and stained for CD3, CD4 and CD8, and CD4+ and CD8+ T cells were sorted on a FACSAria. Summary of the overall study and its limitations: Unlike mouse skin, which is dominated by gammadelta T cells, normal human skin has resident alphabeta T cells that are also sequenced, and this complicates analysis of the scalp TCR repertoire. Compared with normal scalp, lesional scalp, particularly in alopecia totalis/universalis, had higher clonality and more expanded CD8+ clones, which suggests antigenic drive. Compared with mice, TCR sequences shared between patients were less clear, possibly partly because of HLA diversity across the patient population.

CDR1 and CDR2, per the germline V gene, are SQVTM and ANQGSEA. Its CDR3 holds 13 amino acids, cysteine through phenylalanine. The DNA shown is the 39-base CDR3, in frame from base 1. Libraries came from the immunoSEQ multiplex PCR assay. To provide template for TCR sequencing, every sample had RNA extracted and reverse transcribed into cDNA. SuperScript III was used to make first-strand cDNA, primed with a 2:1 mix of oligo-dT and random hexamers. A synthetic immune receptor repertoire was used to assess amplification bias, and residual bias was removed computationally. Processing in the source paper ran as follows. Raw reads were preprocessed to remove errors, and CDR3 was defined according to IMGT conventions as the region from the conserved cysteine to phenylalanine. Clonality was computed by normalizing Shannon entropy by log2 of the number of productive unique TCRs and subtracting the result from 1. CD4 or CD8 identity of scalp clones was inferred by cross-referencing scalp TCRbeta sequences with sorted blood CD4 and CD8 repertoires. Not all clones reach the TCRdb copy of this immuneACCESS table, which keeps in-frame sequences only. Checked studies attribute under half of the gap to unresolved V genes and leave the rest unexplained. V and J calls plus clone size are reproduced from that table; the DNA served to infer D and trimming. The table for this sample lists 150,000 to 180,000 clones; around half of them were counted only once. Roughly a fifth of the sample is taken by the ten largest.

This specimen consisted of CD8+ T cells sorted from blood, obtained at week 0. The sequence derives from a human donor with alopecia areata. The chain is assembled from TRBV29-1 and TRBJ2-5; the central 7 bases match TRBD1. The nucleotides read TGCAGGCCGAGTGGGACAGAACAAGAGACCCAGTACTTC. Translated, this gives CRPSGTEQETQYF.